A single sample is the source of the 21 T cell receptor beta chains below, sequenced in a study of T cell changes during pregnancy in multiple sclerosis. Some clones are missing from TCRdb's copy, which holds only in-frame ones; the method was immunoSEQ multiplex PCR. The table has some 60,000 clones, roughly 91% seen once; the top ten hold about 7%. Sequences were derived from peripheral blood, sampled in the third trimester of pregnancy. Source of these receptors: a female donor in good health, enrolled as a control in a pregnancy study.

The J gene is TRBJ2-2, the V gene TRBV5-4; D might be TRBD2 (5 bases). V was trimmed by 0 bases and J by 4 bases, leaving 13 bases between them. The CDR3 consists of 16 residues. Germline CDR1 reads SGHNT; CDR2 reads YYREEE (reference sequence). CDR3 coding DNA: TGTGCCAGCAGCTTGGCTCGGGTAGCGACCACCGGGGAGCTGTTTTTT. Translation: CASSLARVATTGELFF. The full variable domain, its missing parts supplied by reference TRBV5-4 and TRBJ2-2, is ETGVTQSPTHLIKTRGQQVTLRCSSQSGHNTVSWYQQALGQGPQFIFQYYREEENGRGNFPPRFSGLQFPNYSSELNVNALELDDSALYLCASSLARVATTGELFFGEGSRLTVL.

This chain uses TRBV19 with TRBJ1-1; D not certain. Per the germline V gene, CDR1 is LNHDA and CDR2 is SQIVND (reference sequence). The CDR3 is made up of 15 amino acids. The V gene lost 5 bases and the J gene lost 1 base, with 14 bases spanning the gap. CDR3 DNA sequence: TGTGCCAGTAGTCCCAGAGGGCGGGCGAACACTGAAGCTTTCTTT. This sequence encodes CASSPRGRANTEAFF.

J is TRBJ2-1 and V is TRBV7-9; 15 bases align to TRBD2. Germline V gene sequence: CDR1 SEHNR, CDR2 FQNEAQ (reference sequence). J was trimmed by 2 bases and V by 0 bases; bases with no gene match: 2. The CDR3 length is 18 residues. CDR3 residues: CASSLAGLAGGTYNEQFF. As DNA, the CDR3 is TGTGCCAGCAGCTTAGCGGGACTAGCGGGAGGAACCTACAATGAGCAGTTCTTC.

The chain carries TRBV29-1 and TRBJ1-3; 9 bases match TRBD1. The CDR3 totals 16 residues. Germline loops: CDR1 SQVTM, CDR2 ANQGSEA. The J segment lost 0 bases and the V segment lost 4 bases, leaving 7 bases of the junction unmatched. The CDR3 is CSVVLRGQGSGNTIYF. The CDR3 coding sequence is TGCAGCGTTGTCCTTCGGGGACAGGGCTCTGGAAACACCATATATTTT.

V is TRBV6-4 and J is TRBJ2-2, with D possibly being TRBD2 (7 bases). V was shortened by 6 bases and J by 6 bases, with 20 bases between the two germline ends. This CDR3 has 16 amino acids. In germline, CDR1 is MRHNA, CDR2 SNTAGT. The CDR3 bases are TGTGCCAGCAGACTGCAAGGGGGGGACGTCCCCGGGGAGCTGTTTTTT. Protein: CASRLQGGDVPGELFF.

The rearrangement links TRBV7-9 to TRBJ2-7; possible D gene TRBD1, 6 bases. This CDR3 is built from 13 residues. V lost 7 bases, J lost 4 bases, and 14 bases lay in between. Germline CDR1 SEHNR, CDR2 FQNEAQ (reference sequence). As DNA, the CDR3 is TGTGCCAGCAAGCAGGGGAATGAATACGAGCAGTACTTC. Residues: CASKQGNEYEQYF.

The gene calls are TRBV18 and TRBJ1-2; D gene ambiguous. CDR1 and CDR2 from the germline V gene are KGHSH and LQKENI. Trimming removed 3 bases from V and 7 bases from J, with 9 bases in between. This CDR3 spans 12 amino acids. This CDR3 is CASSPLDSGYTF. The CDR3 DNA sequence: TGTGCCAGCTCACCTCTCGATAGTGGCTACACCTTC.

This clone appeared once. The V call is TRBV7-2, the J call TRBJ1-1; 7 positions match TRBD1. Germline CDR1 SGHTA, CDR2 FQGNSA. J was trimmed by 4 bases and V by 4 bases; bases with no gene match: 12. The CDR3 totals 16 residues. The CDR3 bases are TGTGCCAGCAGCTGGAGGGGGCTCCCTGCGAGCACTGAAGCTTTCTTT. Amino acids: CASSWRGLPASTEAFF.

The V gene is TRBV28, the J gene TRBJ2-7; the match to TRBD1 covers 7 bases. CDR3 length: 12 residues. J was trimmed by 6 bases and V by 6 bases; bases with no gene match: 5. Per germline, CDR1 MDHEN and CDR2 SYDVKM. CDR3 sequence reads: CASRQTGTEQYF. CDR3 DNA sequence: TGTGCCAGCAGACAGACAGGGACCGAGCAGTACTTC.

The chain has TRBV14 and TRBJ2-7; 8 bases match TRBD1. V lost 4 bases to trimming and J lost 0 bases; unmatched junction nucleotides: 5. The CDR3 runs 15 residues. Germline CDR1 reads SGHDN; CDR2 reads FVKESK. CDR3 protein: CASSRRQGTSYEQYF. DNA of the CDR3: TGTGCCAGCAGCCGAAGACAGGGGACCTCCTACGAGCAGTACTTC. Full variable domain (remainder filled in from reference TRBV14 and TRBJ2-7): EAGVTQFPSHSVIEKGQTVTLRCDPISGHDNLYWYRRVMGKEIKFLLHFVKESKQDESGMPNNRFLAERTGGTYSTLKVQPAELEDSGVYFCASSRRQGTSYEQYFGPGTRLTVT.

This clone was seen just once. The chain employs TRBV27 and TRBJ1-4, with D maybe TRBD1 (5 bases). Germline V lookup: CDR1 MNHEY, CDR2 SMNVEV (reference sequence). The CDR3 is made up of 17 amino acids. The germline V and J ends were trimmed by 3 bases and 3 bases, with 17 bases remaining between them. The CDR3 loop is CASSFSAGLLSNEKLFF. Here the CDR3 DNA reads TGTGCCAGCAGTTTCTCTGCGGGACTCCTATCTAATGAAAAACTGTTTTTT.

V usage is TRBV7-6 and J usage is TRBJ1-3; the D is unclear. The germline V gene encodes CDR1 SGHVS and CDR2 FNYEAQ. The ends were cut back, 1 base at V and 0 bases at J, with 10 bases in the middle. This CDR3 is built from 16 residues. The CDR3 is CASSLVEPSSGNTIYF. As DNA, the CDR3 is TGTGCCAGCAGCTTAGTTGAGCCGAGCTCTGGAAACACCATATATTTT.

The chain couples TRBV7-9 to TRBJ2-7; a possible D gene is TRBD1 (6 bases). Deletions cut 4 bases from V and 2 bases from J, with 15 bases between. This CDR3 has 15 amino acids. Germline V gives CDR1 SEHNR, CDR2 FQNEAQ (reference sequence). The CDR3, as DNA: TGTGCCAGCAGCTCCGGACAGCTTGTTACCTACGAGCAGTACTTC. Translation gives CASSSGQLVTYEQYF.

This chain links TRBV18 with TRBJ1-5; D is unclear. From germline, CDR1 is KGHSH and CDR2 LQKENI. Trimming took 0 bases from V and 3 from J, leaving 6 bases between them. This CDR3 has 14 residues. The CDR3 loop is CASSPPTANQPQHF. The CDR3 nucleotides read TGTGCCAGCTCACCACCAACTGCCAATCAGCCCCAGCATTTT.

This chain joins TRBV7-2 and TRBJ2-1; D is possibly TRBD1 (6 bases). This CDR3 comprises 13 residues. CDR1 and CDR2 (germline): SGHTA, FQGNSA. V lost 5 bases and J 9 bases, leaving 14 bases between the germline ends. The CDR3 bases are TGTGCCAGCAGCCGCACAGGGAATGGTGAGCAGTTCTTC. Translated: CASSRTGNGEQFF.

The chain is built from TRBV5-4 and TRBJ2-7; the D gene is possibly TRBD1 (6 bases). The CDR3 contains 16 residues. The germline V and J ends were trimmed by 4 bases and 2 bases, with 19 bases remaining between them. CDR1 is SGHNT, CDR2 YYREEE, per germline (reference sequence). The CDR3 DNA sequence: TGTGCCAGCAGCCCGGCCGGACAGCATTACGCCTACGAGCAGTACTTC. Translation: CASSPAGQHYAYEQYF. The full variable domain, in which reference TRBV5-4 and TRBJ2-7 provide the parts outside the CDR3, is ETGVTQSPTHLIKTRGQQVTLRCSSQSGHNTVSWYQQALGQGPQFIFQYYREEENGRGNFPPRFSGLQFPNYSSELNVNALELDDSALYLCASSPAGQHYAYEQYFGPGTRLTVT.

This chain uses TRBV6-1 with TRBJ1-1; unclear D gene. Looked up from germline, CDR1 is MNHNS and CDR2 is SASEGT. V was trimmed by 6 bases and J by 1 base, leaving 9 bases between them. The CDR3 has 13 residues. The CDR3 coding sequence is TGTGCCAGCAGAGAAAACAGGAACACTGAAGCTTTCTTT. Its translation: CASRENRNTEAFF.

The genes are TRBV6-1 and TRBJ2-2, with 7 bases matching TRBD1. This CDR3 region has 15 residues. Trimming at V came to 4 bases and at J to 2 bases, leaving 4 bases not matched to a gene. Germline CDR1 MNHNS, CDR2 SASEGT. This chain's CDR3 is CASSAGTVNTGELFF. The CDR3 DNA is TGTGCCAGCAGTGCCGGGACAGTAAACACCGGGGAGCTGTTTTTT.

The CDR3 nucleotides are TGTGCCAGCAGTCGGGACACCTCTGGCAATCAGCCCCAGCATTTT. It codes for CASSRDTSGNQPQHF. V is TRBV6-6 and J is TRBJ1-5, with D possibly TRBD1 on 6 matching bases. Germline V gives CDR1 MNHNY, CDR2 SVGAGI (reference sequence). The CDR3 contains 15 residues. V was shortened by 5 bases and J by 2 bases, with 13 bases between the two germline ends.

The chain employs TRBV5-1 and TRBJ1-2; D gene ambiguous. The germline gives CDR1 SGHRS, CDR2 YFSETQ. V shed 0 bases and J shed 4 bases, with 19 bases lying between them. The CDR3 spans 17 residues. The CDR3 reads CASSLGTREVPLYGYTF. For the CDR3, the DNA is TGCGCCAGCAGCTTGGGAACCCGGGAGGTCCCCCTCTATGGCTACACCTTC.

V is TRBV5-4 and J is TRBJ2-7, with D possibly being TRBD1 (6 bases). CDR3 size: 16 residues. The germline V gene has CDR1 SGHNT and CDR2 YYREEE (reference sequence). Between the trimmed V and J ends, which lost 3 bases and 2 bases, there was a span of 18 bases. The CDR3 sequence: CASSSPNREATYEQYF. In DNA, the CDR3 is TGTGCCAGCAGCTCCCCAAACAGGGAAGCGACCTACGAGCAGTACTTC.